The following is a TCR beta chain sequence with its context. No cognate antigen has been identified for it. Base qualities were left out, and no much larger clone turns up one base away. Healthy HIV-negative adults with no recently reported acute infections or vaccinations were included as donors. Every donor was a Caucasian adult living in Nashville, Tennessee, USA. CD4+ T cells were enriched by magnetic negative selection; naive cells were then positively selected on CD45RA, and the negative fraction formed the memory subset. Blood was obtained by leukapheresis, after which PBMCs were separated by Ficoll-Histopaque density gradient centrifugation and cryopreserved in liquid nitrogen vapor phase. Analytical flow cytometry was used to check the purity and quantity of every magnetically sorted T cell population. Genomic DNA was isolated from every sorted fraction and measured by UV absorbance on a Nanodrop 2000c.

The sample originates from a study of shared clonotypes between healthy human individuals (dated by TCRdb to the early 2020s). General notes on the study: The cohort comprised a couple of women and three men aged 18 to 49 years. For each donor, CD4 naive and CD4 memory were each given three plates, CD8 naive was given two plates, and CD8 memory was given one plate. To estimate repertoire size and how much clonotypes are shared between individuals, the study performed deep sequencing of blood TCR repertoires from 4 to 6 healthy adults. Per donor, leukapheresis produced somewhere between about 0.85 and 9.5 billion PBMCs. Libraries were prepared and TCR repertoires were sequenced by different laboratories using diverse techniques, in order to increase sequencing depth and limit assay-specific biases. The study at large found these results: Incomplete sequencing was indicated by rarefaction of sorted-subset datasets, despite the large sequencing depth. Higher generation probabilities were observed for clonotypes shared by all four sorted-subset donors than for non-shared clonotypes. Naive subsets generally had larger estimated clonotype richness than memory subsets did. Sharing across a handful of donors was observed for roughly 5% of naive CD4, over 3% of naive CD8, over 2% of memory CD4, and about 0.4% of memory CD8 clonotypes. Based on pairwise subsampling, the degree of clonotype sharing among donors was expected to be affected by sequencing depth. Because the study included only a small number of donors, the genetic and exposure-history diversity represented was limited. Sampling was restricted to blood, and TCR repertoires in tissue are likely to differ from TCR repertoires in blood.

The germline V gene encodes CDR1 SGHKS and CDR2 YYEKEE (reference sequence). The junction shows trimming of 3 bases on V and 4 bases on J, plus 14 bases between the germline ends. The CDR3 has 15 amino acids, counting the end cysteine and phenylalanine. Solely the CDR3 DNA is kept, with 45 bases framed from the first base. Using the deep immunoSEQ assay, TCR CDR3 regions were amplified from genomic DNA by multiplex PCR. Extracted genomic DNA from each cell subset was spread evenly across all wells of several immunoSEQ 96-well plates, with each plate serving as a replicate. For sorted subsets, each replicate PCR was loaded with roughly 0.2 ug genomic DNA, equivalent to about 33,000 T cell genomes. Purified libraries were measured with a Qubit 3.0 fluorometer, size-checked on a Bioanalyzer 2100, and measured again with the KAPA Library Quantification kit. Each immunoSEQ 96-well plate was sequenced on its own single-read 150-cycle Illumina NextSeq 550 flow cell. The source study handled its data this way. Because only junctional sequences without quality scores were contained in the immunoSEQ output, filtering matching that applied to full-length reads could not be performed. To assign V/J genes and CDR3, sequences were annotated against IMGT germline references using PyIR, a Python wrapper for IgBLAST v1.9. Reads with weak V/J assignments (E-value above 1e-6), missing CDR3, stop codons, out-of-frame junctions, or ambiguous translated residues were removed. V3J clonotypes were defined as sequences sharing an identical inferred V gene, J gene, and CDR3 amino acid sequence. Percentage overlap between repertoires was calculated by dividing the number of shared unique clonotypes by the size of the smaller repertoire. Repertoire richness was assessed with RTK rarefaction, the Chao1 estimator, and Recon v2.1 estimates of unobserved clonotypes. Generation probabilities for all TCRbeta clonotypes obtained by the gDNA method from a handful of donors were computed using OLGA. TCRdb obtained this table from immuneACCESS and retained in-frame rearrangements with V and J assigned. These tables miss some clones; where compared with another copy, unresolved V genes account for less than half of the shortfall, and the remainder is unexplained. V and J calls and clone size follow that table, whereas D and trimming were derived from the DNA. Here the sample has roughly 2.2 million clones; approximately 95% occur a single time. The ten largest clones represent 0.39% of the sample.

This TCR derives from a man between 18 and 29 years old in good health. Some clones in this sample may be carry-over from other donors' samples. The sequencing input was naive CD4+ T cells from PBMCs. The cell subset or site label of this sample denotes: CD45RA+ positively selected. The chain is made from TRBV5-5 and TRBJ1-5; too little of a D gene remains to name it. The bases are TGTGCCAGCAGCTCCTCATCCCCACTAAATCAGCCCCAGCATTTT. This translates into CASSSSSPLNQPQHF.